This TCR beta chain was observed in a study of T cell repertoires in cytomegalovirus infection. MiXCR, applied by TCRdb to the reads, yields one record per CDR3 protein. The table includes around 740,000 distinct CDR3 sequences, roughly a third detected once. V gave up 0 bases and J gave up 7 bases; unmatched junction bases: 5. The V gene's germline CDR1 is SGHRS and CDR2 YFSETQ. This CDR3 has 14 residues. This clonotype was sampled from a human donor in good health (CMV status not recorded). Some clones in this sample may be carry-over from other donors' samples. The V gene is TRBV5-1, the J gene TRBJ2-3; 7 bases line up with TRBD1. Sequenced sample: PBMCs. The CDR3 sequence: CASSLDPQGNTQYF. The CDR3 region has the DNA TGCGCCAGCAGCTTGGACCCACAGGGGAATACGCAGTATTTT.